Presented here are 8 T cell receptor beta chains from one specimen sequenced in a study of blood T cell repertoires in COVID-19 (TCRdb year 2020). The library relied on the immunoSEQ multiplex PCR assay. Imported from immuneACCESS, the table was reduced by TCRdb to in-frame sequences with V and J called. These copies leave out some clones; in studies compared against another copy, an unresolved V gene accounts for under half, and the cause of the remainder is not known. This sample gives 200,000 to 250,000 clones in total; around 84% of them show up just once. 3.5% to 5.5% of the sample is held by the ten biggest clonotypes. Material for sequencing was PBMCs or T cells enriched from blood (not recorded which). The receptors here all came from a man aged 30 to 45 with acute COVID-19.

This clone was detected only a few times. The gene calls are TRBV29-1 and TRBJ1-2, with D possibly TRBD1 on 6 matching bases. V shed 3 bases and J shed 8 bases, with 16 bases lying between them. Germline CDR1 reads SQVTM; CDR2 reads ANQGSEA. The CDR3 has 13 amino acids. The chain's CDR3 is CSVEGQGTEGYTF. The CDR3 DNA reads TGCAGCGTTGAGGGTCAGGGGACCGAGGGCTACACCTTC.

This clone has more than one count but fewer than ten. The V and J genes are TRBV2 and TRBJ2-5; a possible D gene is TRBD2 (5 bases). The CDR3 has 16 residues. The germline CDR1 and CDR2 sequences are SNHLY and FYNNEI. The V gene lost 1 base and the J gene lost 2 bases, with 14 bases spanning the gap. The CDR3 protein is CASSEEGEFLQETQYF. The CDR3 DNA reads TGTGCCAGCAGTGAAGAGGGAGAATTCTTACAAGAGACCCAGTACTTC.

The V gene is TRBV4-1, the J gene TRBJ1-1; 9 bases align to TRBD1. Germline V gene sequence: CDR1 MGHRA, CDR2 YSYEKL. The CDR3 has 16 residues. V lost 8 bases, J lost 0 bases, and 10 bases stayed unmatched. The CDR3 is CASSTSRQGVNTEAFF. The CDR3 bases are TGCGCCAGCTCGACATCGCGACAGGGGGTGAACACTGAAGCTTTCTTT.

Concerning this clone itself: One end of the junction fails to match germline, which may point to a read error. This sequence joins TRBV2 and TRBJ1-1; 8 nucleotides agree with TRBD1. The CDR3 consists of 10 residues. The germline V gene has CDR1 SNHLY and CDR2 FYNNEI. The CDR3 is CASGGQALLF. DNA of the CDR3: TGTGCCAGCGGGGGACAGGCGCTTCTCTTT.

The rearrangement links TRBV25-1 to TRBJ1-4; D might be TRBD1 (5 bases). CDR3 size: 14 residues. Trimming stripped 4 bases from V and 8 bases from J, with 14 bases between. CDR1 and CDR2 from the germline V gene are MGHDK and SYGVNS. CDR3 sequence reads: CASSAHRQREKLFF. Written as DNA, the CDR3 is TGTGCCAGCAGTGCACATCGACAGAGAGAAAAACTGTTTTTT. The full variable domain, in which reference TRBV25-1 and TRBJ1-4 provide the parts outside the CDR3, is EADIYQTPRYLVIGTGKKITLECSQTMGHDKMYWYQQDPGMELHLIHYSYGVNSTEKGDLSSESTVSRIRTEHFPLTLESARPSHTSQYLCASSAHRQREKLFFGSGTQLSVL.

The chain links TRBV5-1 to TRBJ2-5; 7 bases fit TRBD2. The J segment lost 4 bases and the V segment lost 0 bases, leaving 6 bases of the junction unmatched. Germline V gives CDR1 SGHRS, CDR2 YFSETQ. There are 15 residues in the CDR3. The CDR3 sequence is CASSLAPSGRETQYF. The CDR3 nucleotides read TGCGCCAGCAGCTTGGCGCCTAGCGGTCGAGAGACCCAGTACTTC. Based on the CDR3 plus reference TRBV5-1 and TRBJ2-5, the full variable domain is KAGVTQTPRYLIKTRGQQVTLSCSPISGHRSVSWYQQTPGQGLQFLFEYFSETQRNKGNFPGRFSGRQFSNSRSEMNVSTLELGDSALYLCASSLAPSGRETQYFGPGTRLLVL.

This rearrangement joins TRBV19 to TRBJ1-2, with D possibly TRBD1 on 5 matching bases. Germline assignment: CDR1 LNHDA and CDR2 SQIVND (reference sequence). This CDR3 is 15 amino acids long. V was cut by 7 bases and J by 2 bases, with 17 bases left in between. CDR3 protein: CASTTGYWGNYGYTF. The CDR3 DNA is TGTGCCAGTACCACGGGTTATTGGGGCAACTATGGCTACACCTTC.

This rearrangement joins TRBV10-1 to TRBJ2-1; 9 nucleotides match TRBD1. CDR3 size: 15 residues. V gave up 3 bases and J gave up 4 bases; unmatched junction bases: 4. Germline-derived CDR1 and CDR2 are WNHNN and SYGVQD (reference sequence). CDR3 amino acids: CASSDRDREYNEQFF. The DNA of the CDR3 is TGCGCCAGCAGTGATAGGGACAGGGAGTACAATGAGCAGTTCTTC.